This T cell receptor (beta chain) came from a study of T-cell memory formation after mild COVID-19. Notes on the study in general: CD8+ contracting clones occupied EMRA, while CD4+ ones occupied mainly CM and EM. Pre-infection memory held some responding clones, suggesting pre-existing cross-reactive T cells responded.

A 5'RACE reaction primed in the constant segment made cDNA libraries of TCR alpha and TCR beta, and these carried sample barcodes and UMIs. TCRdb recomputed calls from the 5' RACE reads with MiXCR, one row per CDR3 protein. This sample carries hundreds of thousands of distinct CDR3 sequences, 25% to 30% of them seen once, and the ten largest clones take about 13%. Only a few counts were recorded for this clonotype. Its specificity is unknown. Germline V gives CDR1 KGHSH, CDR2 LQKENI. This CDR3 has 13 amino acids. Trimming left V 5 bases short and J 3 bases short, with 11 bases between. Sample: PBMCs or a T cell subset sorted from them (not recorded which). This TCR derives from an adult woman who had mild COVID-19 (a few samples of this study predate the infection). Cell type and time point are not known. The rearrangement joins TRBV18 to TRBJ2-7, with D unclear. The CDR3 protein is CASSSGRSYEQYF. In nucleotides, the CDR3 is TGTGCCAGCTCATCTGGACGGAGCTACGAGCAGTACTTC.